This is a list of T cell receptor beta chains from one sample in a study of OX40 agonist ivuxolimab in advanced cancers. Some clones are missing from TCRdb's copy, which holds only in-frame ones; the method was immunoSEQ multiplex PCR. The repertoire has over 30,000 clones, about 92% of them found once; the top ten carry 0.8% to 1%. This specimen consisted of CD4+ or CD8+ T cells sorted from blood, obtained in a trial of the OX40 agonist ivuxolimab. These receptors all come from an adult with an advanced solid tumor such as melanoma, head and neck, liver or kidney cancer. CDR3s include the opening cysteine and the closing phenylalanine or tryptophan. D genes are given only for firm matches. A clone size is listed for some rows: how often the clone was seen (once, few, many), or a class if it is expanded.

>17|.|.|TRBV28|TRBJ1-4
CASSQRDLLESNEKLFF
TGTGCCAGCAGTCAACGGGACCTCTTAGAGTCTAATGAAAAACTGTTTTTT
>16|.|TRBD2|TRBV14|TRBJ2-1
CASSPQREGSYNEQFF
TGTGCCAGCAGCCCCCAGCGGGAGGGCTCCTACAATGAGCAGTTCTTC
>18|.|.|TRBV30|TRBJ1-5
CAWSVRRVAGRGDQPQHF
TGTGCCTGGAGTGTCCGCCGAGTGGCAGGGCGGGGGGATCAGCCCCAGCATTTT
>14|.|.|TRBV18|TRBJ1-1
CASSSDSSRQEAFF
TGTGCCAGCTCCTCGGACAGCTCTCGCCAGGAGGCTTTCTTT
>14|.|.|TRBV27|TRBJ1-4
CASRTGVYNEKLFF
TGTGCCAGTCGGACCGGGGTTTATAATGAAAAACTGTTTTTT
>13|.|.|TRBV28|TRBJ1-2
CASILKGGYGYTF
TGTGCCAGCATTTTAAAAGGGGGCTATGGCTACACCTTC
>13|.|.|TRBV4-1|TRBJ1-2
CASSLSDRWDYTF
TGCGCCAGCAGCCTTTCGGACAGATGGGACTACACCTTC
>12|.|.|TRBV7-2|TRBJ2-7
CASSLVRNEQYF
TGTGCCAGCAGCTTAGTTAGAAACGAGCAGTACTTC
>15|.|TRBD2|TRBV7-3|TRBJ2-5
CASSPGLAGRETQYF
TGTGCCAGCAGCCCCGGGCTAGCGGGAAGGGAGACCCAGTACTTC
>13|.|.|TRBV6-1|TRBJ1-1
CASSEGYYTEAFF
TGTGCCAGCAGTGAAGGGTATTACACTGAAGCTTTCTTT
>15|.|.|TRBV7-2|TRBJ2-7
CASSLGQPGAYEQYF
TGTGCCAGCAGCTTAGGCCAACCCGGGGCCTACGAGCAGTACTTC
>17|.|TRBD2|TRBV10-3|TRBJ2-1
CAISAGTSGRAFNEQFF
TGTGCCATCAGCGCCGGGACTAGCGGGAGGGCCTTCAATGAGCAGTTCTTC
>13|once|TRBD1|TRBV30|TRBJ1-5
CAWTTGEAQPQHF
TGTGCCTGGACGACAGGGGAGGCTCAGCCCCAGCATTTT
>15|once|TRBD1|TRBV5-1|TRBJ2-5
CASSLNSGTVETQYF
TGCGCCAGCAGCCTAAACTCCGGGACAGTGGAGACCCAGTACTTC
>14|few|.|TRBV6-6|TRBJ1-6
CATSRGAGNSPLHF
TGTGCCACCTCGAGGGGGGCGGGTAATTCACCCCTCCACTTT
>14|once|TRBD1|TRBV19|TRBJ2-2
CASKTGGAPGELFF
TGTGCCAGTAAGACAGGGGGCGCCCCCGGGGAGCTGTTTTTT
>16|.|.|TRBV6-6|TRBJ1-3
CASNIEPGPRGNTIYF
TGTGCCAGCAATATAGAGCCGGGACCGAGAGGAAACACCATATATTTT
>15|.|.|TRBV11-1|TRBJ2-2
CASSFTRANTGELFF
TGTGCCAGCAGCTTTACACGGGCGAACACCGGGGAGCTGTTTTTT
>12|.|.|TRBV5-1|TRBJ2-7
CASSAHSYEQYF
TGCGCCAGCAGCGCCCACTCCTACGAGCAGTACTTC
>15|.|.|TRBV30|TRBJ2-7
CAWRRPRGRDYEQYF
TGTGCCTGGAGGAGACCTCGGGGCCGGGACTACGAGCAGTACTTC
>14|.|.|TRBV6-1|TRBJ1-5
CASSVSRGGQPQHF
TGTGCCAGCAGTGTTAGCAGGGGCGGTCAGCCCCAGCATTTT
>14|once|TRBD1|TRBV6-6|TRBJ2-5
CASSWGQGWETQYF
TGTGCCAGCAGTTGGGGACAGGGGTGGGAGACCCAGTACTTC
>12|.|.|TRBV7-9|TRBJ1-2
CASSLALGGYTF
TGTGCCAGCAGCTTAGCGCTTGGGGGCTACACCTTC
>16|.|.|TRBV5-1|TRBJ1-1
CASSLASEATNTEAFF
TGCGCCAGCAGCTTGGCCTCGGAGGCTACGAACACTGAAGCTTTCTTT
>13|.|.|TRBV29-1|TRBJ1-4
CSAGFSTNEKLFF
TGCAGCGCCGGATTTTCAACTAATGAAAAACTGTTTTTT
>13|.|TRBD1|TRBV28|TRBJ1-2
CASRAGGFYGYTF
TGTGCCAGCAGGGCAGGGGGCTTCTATGGCTACACCTTC
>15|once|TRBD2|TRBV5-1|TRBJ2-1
CASRTGRLANNEQFF
TGCGCCAGCAGAACGGGAAGACTAGCGAACAATGAGCAGTTCTTC
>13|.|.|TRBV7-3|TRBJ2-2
CASSLKYTGELFF
TGTGCCAGCAGCCTAAAATACACCGGGGAGCTGTTTTTT
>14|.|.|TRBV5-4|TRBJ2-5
CASSLGGVQETQYF
TGTGCCAGCAGCTTGGGAGGGGTGCAAGAGACCCAGTACTTC
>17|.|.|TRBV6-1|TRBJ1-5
CASSEWGGAALNQPQHF
TGTGCCAGCAGTGAATGGGGGGGTGCTGCCCTAAATCAGCCCCAGCATTTT
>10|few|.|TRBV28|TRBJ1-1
CATSGIEAFF
TGTGCCACCTCCGGGATTGAAGCTTTCTTT
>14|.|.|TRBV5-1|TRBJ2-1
CAGSLQDSYNEQFF
TGCGCCGGCAGCTTACAGGACTCCTACAATGAGCAGTTCTTC
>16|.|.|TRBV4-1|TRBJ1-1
CASSLQVPSMNTEAFF
TGCGCCAGCAGCCTTCAGGTCCCTTCTATGAACACTGAAGCTTTCTTT
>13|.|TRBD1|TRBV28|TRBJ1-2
CASSLEGAGGYTF
TGTGCCAGCAGTTTGGAGGGGGCTGGTGGCTACACCTTC
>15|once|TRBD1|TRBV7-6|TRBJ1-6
CASSLSEDRTSPLHF
TGTGCCAGCAGCCTTTCGGAGGACAGGACTTCACCCCTCCACTTT
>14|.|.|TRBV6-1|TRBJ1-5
CASSEGVNNQPQHF
TGTGCCAGCAGTGAGGGCGTTAACAATCAGCCCCAGCATTTT
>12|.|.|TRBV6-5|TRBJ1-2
CASTSRGYGYTF
TGTGCCAGCACCTCTCGGGGGTATGGCTACACCTTC
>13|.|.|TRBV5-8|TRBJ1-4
CASSSTVNEKLFF
TGTGCCAGCAGCTCGACAGTAAATGAAAAACTGTTTTTT
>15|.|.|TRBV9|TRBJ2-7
CASSLSPGDPFEQYF
TGTGCCAGCAGCCTCTCGCCGGGGGATCCATTTGAGCAGTACTTC
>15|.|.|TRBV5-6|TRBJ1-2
CASSLRGIGDYGYTF
TGTGCCAGCAGCTTACGGGGGATTGGGGACTATGGCTACACCTTC
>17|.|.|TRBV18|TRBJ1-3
CASSPVSGPRSGNTIYF
TGTGCCAGCTCACCAGTGTCGGGGCCCCGGTCTGGAAACACCATATATTTT
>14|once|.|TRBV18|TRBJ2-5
CASSSLDSEETQYF
TGTGCCAGCTCATCTCTAGACAGTGAAGAGACCCAGTACTTC
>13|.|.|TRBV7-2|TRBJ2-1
CASSGLRRDEQFF
TGTGCCAGCAGCGGGCTACGCAGGGATGAGCAGTTCTTC
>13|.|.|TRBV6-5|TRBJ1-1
CASSPTLNTEAFF
TGTGCCAGCAGTCCCACCTTGAACACTGAAGCTTTCTTT
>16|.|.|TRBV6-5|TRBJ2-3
CASSYSSGGGTDTQYF
TGTGCCAGCAGTTACTCATCGGGGGGCGGCACAGATACGCAGTATTTT
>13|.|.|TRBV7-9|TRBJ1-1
CASSVRGGTEAFF
TGTGCCAGCAGCGTAAGGGGGGGCACTGAAGCTTTCTTT
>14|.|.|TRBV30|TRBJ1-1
CAWRFLGRNTEAFF
TGTGCCTGGAGGTTCCTAGGGCGGAACACTGAAGCTTTCTTT